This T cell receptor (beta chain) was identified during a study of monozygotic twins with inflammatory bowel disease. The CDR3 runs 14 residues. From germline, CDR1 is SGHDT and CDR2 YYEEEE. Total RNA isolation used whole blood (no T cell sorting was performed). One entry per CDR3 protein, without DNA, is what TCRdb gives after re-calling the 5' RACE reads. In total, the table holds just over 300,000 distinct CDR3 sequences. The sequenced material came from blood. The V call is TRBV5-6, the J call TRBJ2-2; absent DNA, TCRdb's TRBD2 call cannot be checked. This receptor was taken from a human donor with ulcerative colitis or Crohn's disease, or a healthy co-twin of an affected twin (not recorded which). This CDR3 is CASSKPTRTGELFF.